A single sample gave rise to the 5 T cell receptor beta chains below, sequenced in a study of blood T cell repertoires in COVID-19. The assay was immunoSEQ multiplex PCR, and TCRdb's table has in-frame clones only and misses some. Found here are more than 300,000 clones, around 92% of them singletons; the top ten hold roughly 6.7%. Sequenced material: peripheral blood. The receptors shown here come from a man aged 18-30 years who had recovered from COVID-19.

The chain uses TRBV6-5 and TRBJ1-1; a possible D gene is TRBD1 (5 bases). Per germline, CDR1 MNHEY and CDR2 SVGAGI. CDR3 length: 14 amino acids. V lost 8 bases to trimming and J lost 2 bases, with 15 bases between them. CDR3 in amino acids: CASHLGGTNTEAFF. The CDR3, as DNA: TGTGCCAGCCACCTTGGAGGGACCAACACTGAAGCTTTCTTT.

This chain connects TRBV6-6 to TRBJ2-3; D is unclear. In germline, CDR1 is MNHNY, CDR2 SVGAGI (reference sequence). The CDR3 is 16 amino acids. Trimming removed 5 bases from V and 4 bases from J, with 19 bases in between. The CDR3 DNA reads TGTGCCAGCAGTACCGACCGGCTAGGTAGCTCAGATACGCAGTATTTT. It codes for CASSTDRLGSSDTQYF.

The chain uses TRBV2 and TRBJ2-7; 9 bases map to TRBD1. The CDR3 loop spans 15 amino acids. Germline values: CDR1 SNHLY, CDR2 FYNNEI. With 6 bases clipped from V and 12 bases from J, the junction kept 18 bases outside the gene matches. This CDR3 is CASSELSRDRDKRYF. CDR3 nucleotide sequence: TGTGCCAGCAGCGAACTATCTCGGGACAGGGATAAGCGGTACTTC.

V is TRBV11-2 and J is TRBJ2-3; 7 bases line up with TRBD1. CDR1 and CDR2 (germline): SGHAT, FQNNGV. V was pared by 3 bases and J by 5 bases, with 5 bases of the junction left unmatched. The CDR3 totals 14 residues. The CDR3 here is CASSLSPGGDTQYF. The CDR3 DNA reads TGTGCCAGCAGCTTGAGTCCAGGGGGAGATACGCAGTATTTT.

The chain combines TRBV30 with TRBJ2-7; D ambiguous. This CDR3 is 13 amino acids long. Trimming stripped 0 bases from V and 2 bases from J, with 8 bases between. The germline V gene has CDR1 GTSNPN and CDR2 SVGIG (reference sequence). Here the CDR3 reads CAWSVSETYEQYF. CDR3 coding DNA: TGTGCCTGGAGTGTAAGCGAGACCTACGAGCAGTACTTC.